The entry that follows covers one T cell receptor beta chain sequence. Its antigen is unknown. Primed by a sample-barcoded 5' primer and a J-beta primer mix, a second PCR proceeded for roughly 7 to 12 cycles. TCRdb passed the 5' RACE reads through MiXCR, listing each CDR3 protein once. This table holds fewer than 1,200,000 distinct CDR3 sequences, less than 25% found once. The CDR3 length is 16 residues. The germline V gene encodes CDR1 MGHRA and CDR2 YSYEKL. This sample is drawn from a study of blood T cells in healthy people across ages. Whole-study findings and limits: For the donors, CMV status was unknown and possibly confounded expanded clonotype changes. Long-lived donors exceeded aged donors in naive CD4+ cells and diversity. Per million T cells, TCR beta diversity dropped about linearly as age rose.

These records were also assigned to another study, of T cells of mothers and their children. That publication notes: Reads obtained per mother exceeded 9 million TCR beta CDR3 reads, with roughly 3.1 million obtained per child.

The rearrangement joins TRBV4-1 to TRBJ2-5; TRBD2 matches at 12 bases. The last part of the DNA fits TRBJ2-1 better; the J call may be wrong. The sample comprised blood. The clonotype comes from a girl aged 2 to 9 in good health. The CDR3, as DNA: TGCGCCAGCAGCCATTTCCTAGCGGGGGGGCGCAATGAGCAGTTCTTC. It specifies CASSHFLAGGRNEQFF.